Listed here are 32 T cell receptor beta chains from one sample, sequenced in a study of circulating and synovial CD4+ cells in juvenile arthritis. The assay was immunoSEQ multiplex PCR, and TCRdb's table has in-frame clones only and misses some. The sample has 1,800 or so clones, roughly 90% seen once. The source material was HLA-DR+ CD4+ T cells from blood. The subset here: circulating pathogenic-like lymphocytes, sorted as HLA-DR+CD14-CD3+CD4+CD25low/- blood T cells. The receptors derive from a human patient with juvenile idiopathic arthritis. Some clones in this sample may be carry-over from other donors' samples.

The rearrangement uses TRBV27 and TRBJ2-3; TRBD1 matches 10 bases. J lost 2 bases, V lost 6 bases, and 8 bases had no gene match. Germline V gene sequence: CDR1 MNHEY, CDR2 SMNVEV (reference sequence). The length of the CDR3 is 16 residues. The CDR3 coding sequence is TGTGCCAGCAGGCCAGGACAGGGGGTGGTCACAGATACGCAGTATTTT. This encodes CASRPGQGVVTDTQYF.

In the case of this clone: One end of the junction is discordant with germline, which a read error may explain. This sequence joins TRBV19 and TRBJ2-1; D remains ambiguous. The germline CDR1 and CDR2 sequences are LNHDA and SQIVND (reference sequence). This CDR3 has 12 amino acids. CDR3 sequence (DNA): TGTGCCAGTAGTCTGGATTACAATGAGCGGTTCTTC. Amino acids: CASSLDYNERFF.

The chain employs TRBV4-3 and TRBJ1-1, with 9 nucleotides matching TRBD1. This CDR3 region has 18 residues. Germline values: CDR1 LGHNA, CDR2 YSLEER. After removal of 3 bases from V and 1 base from J, the junction contained 12 bases not matched to a gene. DNA of the CDR3: TGCGCCAGCAGCCAGCATTCCGGGACAGGGCTGGGGAACACTGAAGCTTTCTTT. Protein product: CASSQHSGTGLGNTEAFF.

As to this clone: At one end the junction does not follow the germline gene, possibly because of a read error. The chain is built from TRBV12-5 and TRBJ1-2, with D hard to call. The CDR3 spans 15 residues. Looked up from germline, CDR1 is LGHNT and CDR2 is FRNRAP. The CDR3: CASGSSYLVNNGYTF. The CDR3, as DNA: TGTGCTAGTGGTTCGTCGTATTTGGTTAACAATGGCTACACCTTC. The whole variable domain, remainder taken from reference TRBV12-5 and TRBJ1-2, is DARVTQTPRHKVTEMGQEVTMRCQPILGHNTVFWYRQTMMQGLELLAYFRNRAPLDDSGMPKDRFSAEMPDATLATLKIQPSEPRDSAVYFCASGSSYLVNNGYTFGSGTRLTVV.

The chain has TRBV18 and TRBJ2-7; a weak D match, TRBD2 (6 bases). The CDR3 is 12 amino acids. V was shortened by 8 bases and J by 5 bases, with 13 bases between the two germline ends. The germline V gene encodes CDR1 KGHSH and CDR2 LQKENI. This CDR3 reads CASRDQRDEQYF. CDR3 in DNA: TGTGCCAGCCGGGACCAGCGGGACGAGCAGTACTTC.

The CDR3 bases are TGCGCCAGCAGCTTGGGAATCGGGGGGGCTAGGAATGAGCAGTTCTTC. This sequence encodes CASSLGIGGARNEQFF. This sequence joins TRBV5-1 and TRBJ2-1; 8 nucleotides match TRBD2. The CDR3 is 16 residues long. The V and J ends lost 0 bases and 7 bases, in that order; junction bases with no gene match: 9. CDR1 and CDR2 (germline): SGHRS, YFSETQ. Looking up the rest from reference TRBV5-1 and TRBJ2-1 gives the full variable domain: KAGVTQTPRYLIKTRGQQVTLSCSPISGHRSVSWYQQTPGQGLQFLFEYFSETQRNKGNFPGRFSGRQFSNSRSEMNVSTLELGDSALYLCASSLGIGGARNEQFFGPGTRLTVL.

The J gene is TRBJ1-5, the V gene TRBV7-2, with 8 bases that match TRBD1. Germline V gene sequence: CDR1 SGHTA, CDR2 FQGNSA. The CDR3 runs 19 residues. The J segment lost 5 bases and the V segment lost 1 base, leaving 16 bases of the junction unmatched. CDR3 DNA sequence: TGTGCCAGCAGCTTAGAGATAATTCAGGGGGCGCGATTTGATCAGCCCCAGCATTTT. Translation gives CASSLEIIQGARFDQPQHF.

This clone was observed a handful of times. V usage is TRBV5-1 and J usage is TRBJ2-3, with 8 bases lining up with TRBD2. The CDR3 consists of 16 residues. The V gene's germline CDR1 is SGHRS and CDR2 YFSETQ. Trimming cost V 0 bases and J 2 bases; bases outside gene matches: 5. This CDR3 is CASSLGAGGFTDTQYF. The CDR3 DNA follows: TGCGCCAGCAGCTTGGGGGCGGGGGGATTCACAGATACGCAGTATTTT.

V gene TRBV30 combines with J gene TRBJ2-7; TRBD2 might be the D (6 bases). CDR1 is GTSNPN and CDR2 is SVGIG in the germline V gene (reference sequence). The CDR3 is made up of 13 amino acids. With 3 bases removed from V and 4 bases from J, the gap between germline ends came to 13 bases. CDR3 residues: CAWSAGTFYEQYF. CDR3 nucleotide sequence: TGTGCCTGGAGCGCCGGGACTTTTTACGAGCAGTACTTC.

The chain combines TRBV4-1 with TRBJ1-5, with 11 positions matching TRBD1. The CDR3 loop spans 14 amino acids. With V trimmed by 6 bases and J by 7 bases, 5 bases remained unmatched. Germline V gives CDR1 MGHRA, CDR2 YSYEKL. CDR3: CASRGQGAGQPQHF. In DNA form, the CDR3 reads TGCGCCAGCAGAGGACAGGGGGCAGGCCAGCCCCAGCATTTT.

This chain joins TRBV5-1 and TRBJ2-7; D remains ambiguous. This CDR3 contains 15 residues. The V gene's germline CDR1 is SGHRS and CDR2 YFSETQ. The V and J ends lost 0 bases and 4 bases respectively, with 14 bases between them. The CDR3 here is CASSLAGLVPYEQYF. As DNA, the CDR3 is TGCGCCAGCAGCTTGGCCGGTTTAGTTCCATACGAGCAGTACTTC.

V gene TRBV5-4 combines with J gene TRBJ2-7, with D perhaps matching TRBD2 (5 bases). V lost 0 bases to trimming and J lost 3 bases, with 10 bases between them. The CDR3 totals 14 residues. Germline V gene lookup returns CDR1 SGHNT and CDR2 YYREEE (reference sequence). CDR3 sequence: CASSLGPRVYEQYF. The CDR3 bases are TGTGCCAGCAGCTTGGGGCCGAGGGTCTACGAGCAGTACTTC.

V gene TRBV2 combines with J gene TRBJ1-1; the match to TRBD1 covers 7 bases. After removal of 3 bases from V and 6 bases from J, the junction contained 10 bases not matched to a gene. Germline V gives CDR1 SNHLY, CDR2 FYNNEI. This CDR3 is 15 amino acids long. In DNA form, the CDR3 reads TGTGCCAGCAGTGATTCGTCAGGGGGTCCTGCTGAAGCTTTCTTT. Translated: CASSDSSGGPAEAFF. The whole variable domain, filled in from reference TRBV2 and TRBJ1-1, reads EPEVTQTPSHQVTQMGQEVILRCVPISNHLYFYWYRQILGQKVEFLVSFYNNEISEKSEIFDDQFSVERPDGSNFTLKIRSTKLEDSAMYFCASSDSSGGPAEAFFGQGTRLTVV.

The J gene is TRBJ2-5, the V gene TRBV7-2, with 11 bases identical to TRBD2. Germline V gene data show CDR1 as SGHTA and CDR2 as FQGNSA. V trimming: 0 bases; J trimming: 1 base; junction bases outside the gene matches: 4. This CDR3 region has 17 residues. In DNA form, the CDR3 reads TGTGCCAGCAGCTTAGCTCCGACTAGCGGGGCCCAAGAGACCCAGTACTTC. Amino acid sequence: CASSLAPTSGAQETQYF.

Only one count was recorded for this clone. The chain uses TRBV7-9 and TRBJ2-2; no firm D call. The CDR3 is 13 residues long. The germline V gene has CDR1 SEHNR and CDR2 FQNEAQ (reference sequence). The V end was cut by 4 bases, the J end by 7 bases, with 10 bases between. CDR3 in DNA: TGTGCCAGCAGCTATTCAGGAAACGGGGAGCTGTTTTTT. Translated, it gives CASSYSGNGELFF.

The chain is built from TRBV5-4 and TRBJ1-2, with 8 bases that match TRBD1. The germline V gene has CDR1 SGHNT and CDR2 YYREEE (reference sequence). V was clipped by 3 bases and J by 8 bases; unmatched bases: 6. This CDR3 is 13 amino acids long. In DNA, the CDR3 is TGTGCCAGCAGCTCCGGACAGGGCGGAGGCTACACCTTC. The encoded protein is CASSSGQGGGYTF.

V is TRBV30 and J is TRBJ2-2; the D gene is possibly TRBD2 (5 bases). This CDR3 region has 14 residues. Per the germline V gene, CDR1 is GTSNPN and CDR2 is SVGIG (reference sequence). Trimming left V 1 base short and J 6 bases short, with 12 bases between. CDR3 in DNA: TGTGCCTGGAGTGCGGGGTTTTCCCCCGGGGAGCTGTTTTTT. This translates into CAWSAGFSPGELFF.

The V gene is TRBV21-1, the J gene TRBJ2-5; the table's D call, TRBD2, has no DNA check behind it. TRBV21-1 is a pseudogene locus. The CDR3 covers 14 residues. CDR3 region: CASSTPSRQETQYF. DNA of the CDR3: TGTGCCAGCAGCACCCCTTCGCGTCAAGAGACCCAGTACTTC.

CDR3 protein: CASSPGQSSGNTIYF. As DNA, the CDR3 is TGTGCCAGCTCACCGGGACAGAGCTCTGGAAACACCATATATTTT. The chain uses TRBV18 and TRBJ1-3; 7 positions match TRBD1. Germline V gene data show CDR1 as KGHSH and CDR2 as LQKENI. Trimming took 3 bases from V and 0 from J; bases not matched to a gene: 2. The CDR3 totals 15 residues.

The rearrangement joins TRBV27 to TRBJ1-2; 9 bases align to TRBD1. After removal of 6 bases from V and 8 bases from J, the junction contained 10 bases not matched to a gene. This CDR3 comprises 14 residues. CDR1 and CDR2 from the germline V gene are MNHEY and SMNVEV (reference sequence). CDR3 DNA sequence: TGTGCCAGCAGGCGACAGGGGGGCGGGACGGGCTACACCTTC. Its protein is CASRRQGGGTGYTF.

The chain couples TRBV7-2 to TRBJ2-7; D is possibly TRBD2 (6 bases). Germline CDR1 reads SGHTA; CDR2 reads FQGNSA. Trimming shortened V by 2 bases and J by 1 base, and 9 bases separated the two germline ends. This CDR3 contains 14 residues. The CDR3 bases are TGTGCCAGCAGCTTAAGCGGGTTTTCCTACGAGCAGTACTTC. Protein: CASSLSGFSYEQYF.

The chain carries TRBV11-2 and TRBJ2-7, with 7 bases lining up with TRBD2. The CDR3 contains 16 residues. J was trimmed by 0 bases and V by 5 bases; bases with no gene match: 10. Germline loops: CDR1 SGHAT, CDR2 FQNNGV. The chain's CDR3 is CASSPGLVGASYEQYF. Written as DNA, the CDR3 is TGTGCCAGCAGCCCCGGACTAGTCGGAGCCTCCTACGAGCAGTACTTC.

V is TRBV30 and J is TRBJ2-2; the D gene is possibly TRBD2 (5 bases). The CDR3 extends over 15 amino acids. CDR1 GTSNPN and CDR2 SVGIG come from the germline V gene (reference sequence). Trimming removed 0 bases at V and 1 base at J, with 9 bases between. The CDR3 spells CAWSVLSGNTGELFF. The CDR3 DNA follows: TGTGCCTGGAGTGTACTCAGCGGGAACACCGGGGAGCTGTTTTTT. Full variable domain (outside the CDR3, taken from reference TRBV30 and TRBJ2-2): SQTIHQWPATLVQPVGSPLSLECTVEGTSNPNLYWYRQAAGRGLQLLFYSVGIGQISSEVPQNLSASRPQDRQFILSSKKLLLSDSGFYLCAWSVLSGNTGELFFGEGSRLTVL.

The chain couples TRBV6-5 to TRBJ2-4; perhaps TRBD1 as D (6 bases). CDR3 length: 14 amino acids. Germline CDR1 MNHEY, CDR2 SVGAGI. The V and J ends lost 5 bases and 8 bases respectively, with 16 bases between them. CDR3 amino acids: CASSVTGLGDIQYF. The CDR3 region has the DNA TGTGCCAGCAGTGTCACAGGGTTAGGTGACATTCAGTACTTC.

The chain links TRBV19 to TRBJ2-5; possibly TRBD2 for D (6 bases). Germline-derived CDR1 and CDR2 are LNHDA and SQIVND (reference sequence). The CDR3 is made up of 15 amino acids. V lost 5 bases, J lost 1 base, and 14 bases lay in between. The CDR3 protein is CASSANGGSQETQYF. CDR3 bases: TGTGCCAGTAGTGCGAACGGAGGGTCCCAAGAGACCCAGTACTTC.

V is TRBV7-6 and J is TRBJ2-3, with 15 bases identical to TRBD2. Unmatched junction bases numbered 3, after V lost 0 bases and J lost 2 bases. CDR3 length: 18 residues. In germline, CDR1 is SGHVS, CDR2 FNYEAQ. The CDR3 DNA sequence: TGTGCCAGCAGCTTAGCCCGGACTAGCGGGGGGGCCACAGATACGCAGTATTTT. Its translation is CASSLARTSGGATDTQYF.

Comments on this clone: It is likely a read error, because the conserved phenylalanine at the end of the CDR3 is missing. The DNA is omitted, as the CDR3 cannot be located on it reliably, and the CDR3 follows TCRdb's listing. This chain connects TRBV1 to TRBJ2-2; the table's TRBD2 call for D was not verified on the DNA. TRBV1 is a pseudogene locus. The CDR3 has 19 residues if both end residues are counted. The CDR3: CTSSQVVVRGGPHTGELFL.

This clone has a handful of counts. V and J are TRBV19 and TRBJ1-5, with a tentative D call TRBD1 (5 bases). The CDR3 has 14 amino acids. V was cut by 2 bases and J by 3 bases, with 8 bases left in between. Germline loops: CDR1 LNHDA, CDR2 SQIVND (reference sequence). CDR3 bases: TGTGCCAGTAGTATACAGGGTTACAATCAGCCCCAGCATTTT. Its protein is CASSIQGYNQPQHF.

The rearrangement uses TRBV5-1 and TRBJ1-1; D is uncertain. V lost 0 bases, J lost 7 bases, and 10 bases lay in between. Germline CDR1 reads SGHRS; CDR2 reads YFSETQ. This CDR3 spans 13 amino acids. CDR3 in amino acids: CASSLGNKNEAFF. The CDR3 DNA is TGCGCCAGCAGCTTGGGAAACAAAAATGAAGCTTTCTTT.

J is TRBJ2-7 and V is TRBV6-6, with D possibly being TRBD1 (6 bases). The CDR3 length is 13 residues. V was cut by 5 bases and J by 7 bases, with 15 bases left in between. Per the germline V gene, CDR1 is MNHNY and CDR2 is SVGAGI (reference sequence). This CDR3 is CASSTTPGAEQYF. CDR3 bases: TGTGCCAGCAGTACTACCCCAGGGGCGGAGCAGTACTTC.

V gene TRBV6-5 combines with J gene TRBJ1-5; 7 nucleotides match TRBD1. Trimming took 9 bases from V and 7 from J; bases not matched to a gene: 9. CDR1 is MNHEY and CDR2 is SVGAGI in the germline V gene. The CDR3 covers 13 residues. This chain's CDR3 is CASSVRGSQPQHF. In DNA form, the CDR3 reads TGTGCCAGTTCTGTCAGGGGGTCCCAGCCCCAGCATTTT.

The sample holds one count of this clone. This chain joins TRBV5-3 and TRBJ1-5; D is possibly TRBD1 (5 bases). TRBV5-3 is an open reading frame, and its role is uncertain. V was trimmed by 3 bases and J by 6 bases, leaving 7 bases between them. CDR3 length: 12 residues. For the CDR3, the DNA is TGTGCCAGAAGCTCGGGGGGTCAGCCCCAGCATTTT. Amino acid sequence: CARSSGGQPQHF.